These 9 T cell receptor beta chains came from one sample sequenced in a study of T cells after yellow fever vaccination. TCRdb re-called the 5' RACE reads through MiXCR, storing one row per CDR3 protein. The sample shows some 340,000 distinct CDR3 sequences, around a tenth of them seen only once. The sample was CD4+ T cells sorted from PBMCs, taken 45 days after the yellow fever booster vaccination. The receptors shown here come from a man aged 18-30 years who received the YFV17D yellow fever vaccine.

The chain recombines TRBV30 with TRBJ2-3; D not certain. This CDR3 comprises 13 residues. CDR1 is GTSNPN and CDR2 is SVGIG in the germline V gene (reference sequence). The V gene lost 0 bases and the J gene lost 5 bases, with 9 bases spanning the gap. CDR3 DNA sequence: TGTGCCTGGAGTGTACAGCAGTTAGATACGCAGTATTTT. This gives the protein CAWSVQQLDTQYF.

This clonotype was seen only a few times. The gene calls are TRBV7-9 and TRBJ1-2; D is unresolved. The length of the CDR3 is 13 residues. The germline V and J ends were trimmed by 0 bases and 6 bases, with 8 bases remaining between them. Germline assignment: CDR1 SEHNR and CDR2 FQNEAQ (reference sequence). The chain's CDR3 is CASSLAGLDGYTF. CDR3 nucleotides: TGTGCCAGCAGCTTAGCAGGGTTAGATGGCTACACCTTC.

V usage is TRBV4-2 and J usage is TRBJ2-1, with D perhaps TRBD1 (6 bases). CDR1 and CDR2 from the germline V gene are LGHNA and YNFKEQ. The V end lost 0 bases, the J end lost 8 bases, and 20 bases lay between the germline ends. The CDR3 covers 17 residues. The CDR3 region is CASSQDNRGRGVDEQFF. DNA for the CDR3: TGTGCCAGCAGCCAAGATAATCGGGGCAGGGGAGTGGATGAGCAGTTCTTC.

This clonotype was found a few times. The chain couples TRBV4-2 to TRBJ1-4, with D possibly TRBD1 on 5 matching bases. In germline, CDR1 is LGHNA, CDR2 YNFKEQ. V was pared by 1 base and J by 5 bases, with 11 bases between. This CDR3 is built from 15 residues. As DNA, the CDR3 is TGTGCCAGCAGCCAAGGGACACTACAGAATGAAAAACTGTTTTTT. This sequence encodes CASSQGTLQNEKLFF.

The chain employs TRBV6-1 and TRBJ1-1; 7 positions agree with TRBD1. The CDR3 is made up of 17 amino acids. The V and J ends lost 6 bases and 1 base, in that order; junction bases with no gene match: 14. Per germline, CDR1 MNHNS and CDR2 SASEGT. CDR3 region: CASRKGKGGAGNTEAFF. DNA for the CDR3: TGTGCCAGCAGGAAAGGGAAAGGGGGCGCTGGGAACACTGAAGCTTTCTTT.

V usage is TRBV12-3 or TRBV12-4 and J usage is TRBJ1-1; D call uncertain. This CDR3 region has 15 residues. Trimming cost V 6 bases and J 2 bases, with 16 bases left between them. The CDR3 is CASRTWTDPNTEAFF. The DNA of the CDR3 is TGTGCCAGCAGAACGTGGACGGACCCAAACACTGAAGCTTTCTTT.

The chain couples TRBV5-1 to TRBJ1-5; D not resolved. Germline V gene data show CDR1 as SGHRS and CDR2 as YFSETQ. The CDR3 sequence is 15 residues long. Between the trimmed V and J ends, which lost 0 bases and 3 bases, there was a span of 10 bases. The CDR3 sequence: CASSLGAGPNQPQHF. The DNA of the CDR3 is TGCGCCAGCAGCTTGGGTGCAGGACCCAATCAGCCCCAGCATTTT.

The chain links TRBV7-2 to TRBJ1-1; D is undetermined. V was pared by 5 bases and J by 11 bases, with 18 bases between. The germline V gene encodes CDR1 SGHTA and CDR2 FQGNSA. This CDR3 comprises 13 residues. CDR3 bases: TGTGCCAGCAGCGCCGACGGACGGCCCGCGGCTTTCTTT. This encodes CASSADGRPAAFF.

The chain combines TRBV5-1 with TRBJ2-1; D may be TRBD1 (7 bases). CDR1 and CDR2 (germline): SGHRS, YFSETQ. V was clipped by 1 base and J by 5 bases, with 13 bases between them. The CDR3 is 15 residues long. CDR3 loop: CASSLTAGGNNEQFF. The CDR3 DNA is TGCGCCAGCAGCTTGACGGCAGGGGGGAACAATGAGCAGTTCTTC.